The clone carrying this TCR beta chain was counted between two and nine times. Its matching antigen is unknown. Four PCR rounds used nested alpha and beta constant region primers plus the SP2 primer. A single record per CDR3 protein comes from TCRdb applying MiXCR to the UMI-ligation and nested PCR reads. This sample has around 31,000 distinct CDR3 sequences, with 6.7% found just once. The treatment here: skin biopsy from PPD injection site in Mantoux-positive individual. TCR cDNA received a 3' ligated oligonucleotide that carried a UMI. Cells were not sorted; total RNA input targeted roughly 1 to 1,100 ng. The entry originates in a study of naive and memory T cell subsets. Study-wide results and caveats: TCR transcript changes with activation or differentiation may affect this RNA method. TCRs were reportedly recovered from both biopsy types, mostly tuberculin test sites.

Germline V gene data show CDR1 as SNHLY and CDR2 as FYNNEI. This CDR3 contains 15 residues. The V and J ends lost 6 bases and 6 bases, in that order; junction bases with no gene match: 13. This clonotype was sampled from an adult in good health. Sequencing was performed on skin, taken from a tuberculin skin test site. The rearrangement links TRBV2 to TRBJ1-1; 7 bases align to TRBD1. This CDR3 is CASRASGGRESEAFF. CDR3 bases: TGTGCCAGCAGAGCGTCAGGGGGTCGTGAGTCTGAAGCTTTCTTT.